What follows is one TCR beta chain and its context. Its antigen is not known. The entry originates in a study of T cells after yellow fever vaccination. Whole-study context: Each low-cell-number fraction was prepared by means of SMART-Seq v4 Ultra Low Input. Broader study findings: It was a small share of clonotypes that appeared in both CD4 and CD8 compartments. Re-detected after boosting: most primary clones, 95% to 98% of CD4 and roughly 88% of CD8.

The study made its TCR cDNA through 5'RACE template switching. That step introduced a universal primer site along with UMIs. TCRdb itself ran the 5' RACE reads through MiXCR, one entry per CDR3 protein. The table has fewer than 350,000 distinct CDR3 sequences, 3.5% to 5% seen once; the top ten hold less than 20%. This receptor was identified in a man in his late teens or twenties who received the YFV17D yellow fever vaccine. Material: PBMCs, obtained 15 days after the yellow fever booster vaccination.

The DNA of the CDR3 is TGTGCCATCAGTAACCGTACCGACAATCAGCCCCAGCATTTT. It is translated as CAISNRTDNQPQHF. This chain connects TRBV10-3 to TRBJ1-5; no clear D. Germline loops: CDR1 ENHRY, CDR2 SYGVKD. There are 14 residues in the CDR3. V gave up 5 bases and J gave up 3 bases, with 11 bases separating them.